This T cell receptor beta chain appears in the sequencing data of a study of CD8+ T cells in alopecia areata. The CDR3 is made up of 16 amino acids. CDR1 and CDR2 from the germline V gene are LNHDA and SQIVND (reference sequence). V lost 3 bases to trimming and J lost 0 bases, with 15 bases between them. RNA, once extracted, was reverse transcribed into cDNA for use as the sequencing template. The assay was immunoSEQ multiplex PCR, and TCRdb's table has in-frame clones only and misses some. The sample includes 50,000 to 70,000 clones, roughly 45% seen only once; the top ten take 51%. Lesional scalp tissue (obtained by punch biopsy) and peripheral blood were collected from alopecia areata patients. CD4+ and CD8+ T cells were sorted from PBMCs stained for CD3, CD4 and CD8. On this clone itself: Its antigen is still unknown.

Findings and limits, study-wide: Between patients, shared TCR sequences were less clear than in mice. This was possibly due in part to HLA diversity in the patient population.

The receptor's source is a human donor with alopecia areata. This sequence joins TRBV19 and TRBJ2-7, with D possibly matching TRBD1 (6 bases). The sequenced sample consisted of NKG2D-low CD8+ T cells sorted from blood. As DNA, the CDR3 is TGTGCCAGTAGTATTATCGGGACACCGGGCTCCTACGAGCAGTACTTC. Protein: CASSIIGTPGSYEQYF.